These T cell receptor beta chains were read from a single sample in a study of radiotherapy plus CTLA-4 blockade in lung cancer. The method was immunoSEQ multiplex PCR; TCRdb's version includes in-frame clones alone and lacks a portion of them. Of tens of thousands of clones listed, around 70% were seen once; the top ten hold about 3.9%. The specimen was peripheral blood, collected from a patient treated with radiotherapy plus ipilimumab. The receptors come from a human donor with non-small cell lung cancer who had stable disease on radiotherapy plus ipilimumab. The CDR3 runs from the conserved cysteine through the conserved F or W. Each record gives: D gene, J gene, clone size, V gene, CDR3 DNA, CDR3 protein. A D gene is named only where the DNA matches it firmly. The size field is filled for only some rows; it gives once, few, many or a size class.

TRBD2	TRBJ2-7	-	TRBV10-3	TGTGCCATCAGGGGACTAGATAGGAACGAGCAGTACTTC	CAIRGLDRNEQYF
TRBD1	TRBJ2-7	-	TRBV28	TGTGCCAGCCATCGACAGGGATCATACGAGCAGTACTTC	CASHRQGSYEQYF
-	TRBJ1-5	few	TRBV5-1	TGCGCCAGCAGCTTGGAGGGTGGGAGTCAGCCCCAGCATTTT	CASSLEGGSQPQHF
-	TRBJ1-1	-	TRBV5-1	TGCGCCAGCACCCCGGAGGTAGGGAACACTGAAGCTTTCTTT	CASTPEVGNTEAFF
-	TRBJ1-1	few	TRBV7-2	TGTGCCACCCTCGGGAGGCTCCCGCCCACTGAAGCTTTCTTT	CATLGRLPPTEAFF
TRBD2	TRBJ2-5	-	TRBV5-1	TGCGCCAGCAGCGCCGGGACTAGCGGGACGAAGACCCAGTACTTC	CASSAGTSGTKTQYF
TRBD1	TRBJ2-7	-	TRBV6-5	TGTGCCAGCAGTTGGACAGGGGGCTACGAGCAGTACTTC	CASSWTGGYEQYF
-	TRBJ2-1	-	TRBV4-2	TGTGCCAGCAGCCAAAATAGAAATGAGCAGTTCTTC	CASSQNRNEQFF
TRBD2	TRBJ2-1	-	TRBV9	TGTGCCAGCAGCCCCCCGACTAGCGGTTACTACAATGAGCAGTTCTTC	CASSPPTSGYYNEQFF
-	TRBJ2-5	-	TRBV5-6	TGTGCCAGCAGCTTGTTACAAGCGGCGGACCAGTACTTC	CASSLLQAADQYF
-	TRBJ1-5	-	TRBV6-5	TGTGCCAGCAGTTCGAAAGACGGGAATCAGCCCCAGCATTTT	CASSSKDGNQPQHF
-	TRBJ2-1	-	TRBV11-1	TGTGCCAGCAGCTTAAAGCGGAACAATGAGCAGTTCTTC	CASSLKRNNEQFF
-	TRBJ2-7	-	TRBV11-2	TGTGCCAGCAGCTTAAGGGGGATCGTCGACGAGCAGTACTTC	CASSLRGIVDEQYF
TRBD1	TRBJ1-1	-	TRBV27	TGTGCCAGCAGTTTTTCACAGGGGGTCTTATTGAACACTGAAGCTTTCTTT	CASSFSQGVLLNTEAFF
-	TRBJ2-2	medium-sized	TRBV18	TGTGCCAGCTCACGGATCGATTCCCGGGAGCTGTTTTTT	CASSRIDSRELFF
-	TRBJ2-5	-	TRBV28	TGTGCCAGCAGTTTATCTACCCAGGGGGGGGAGACCCAGTACTTC	CASSLSTQGGETQYF
-	TRBJ1-3	few	TRBV7-3	TGTGCCAGCAGCTTAAGGCCACTCTCCTCTGGAAACACCATATATTTT	CASSLRPLSSGNTIYF
-	TRBJ1-1	-	TRBV29-1	TGCAGCGCAACAAGGGGTAGGTCTGAAGCTTTCTTT	CSATRGRSEAFF
TRBD1	TRBJ2-1	once	TRBV6-1	TGTGCCAGCAGTATCGACAGGGTAGGGAATGAGCAGTTCTTC	CASSIDRVGNEQFF
-	TRBJ1-1	-	TRBV19	TGTGCCAGTAGTATCTCCGAGAACACTGAAGCTTTCTTT	CASSISENTEAFF
-	TRBJ2-7	-	TRBV6-1	TGTGCCGTACGGGCGGCCTCCTACGAGCAGTACTTC	CAVRAASYEQYF
-	TRBJ1-2	few	TRBV5-1	TGCGCCAGCAGCTTGGTTCAGGGAGAGGGAAGCTACACCTTC	CASSLVQGEGSYTF
TRBD2	TRBJ2-5	-	TRBV7-8	TGTGCCAGCAGACGGACTAGCCTACAAGAGACCCAGTACTTC	CASRRTSLQETQYF
-	TRBJ1-1	-	TRBV27	TGTGCCAGCAGTTCCTGGGGCGAAAACACTGAAGCTTTCTTT	CASSSWGENTEAFF
TRBD1	TRBJ2-1	once	TRBV19	TGTGCCAGTAGTATCCAGGGGGCGTACAATGAGCAGTTCTTC	CASSIQGAYNEQFF
-	TRBJ1-5	-	TRBV2	TGTGCCAGCTCCATATGGGGGGCCAATCAGCCCCAGCATTTT	CASSIWGANQPQHF
-	TRBJ2-1	-	TRBV25-1	TGTGCCAGCAGTAGGGGGTACAATGAGCAGTTCTTC	CASSRGYNEQFF
-	TRBJ1-3	-	TRBV9	TGTGCCAGCAGCGTCGAGGGAGGAAACACCATATATTTT	CASSVEGGNTIYF
-	TRBJ2-3	-	TRBV7-6	TGTGCCAGCAGCTTAAACCCTCCAGATACGCAGTATTTT	CASSLNPPDTQYF
-	TRBJ2-7	-	TRBV2	TGTGCCAGCAGTGAAGCAGGGGAAGGCGAGCAGTACTTC	CASSEAGEGEQYF
-	TRBJ1-5	-	TRBV19	TGTGCCAGTCACAGGGTGGGCAATCAGCCCCAGCATTTT	CASHRVGNQPQHF
TRBD2	TRBJ2-2	-	TRBV9	TGTGCCAGCAGCGTAGCGGCTAGCGGGAACACCGGGGAGCTGTTTTTT	CASSVAASGNTGELFF
-	TRBJ2-7	-	TRBV6-6	TGTGCCAGCAGTGGACTCCACGAGCAGTACTTC	CASSGLHEQYF
-	TRBJ2-7	-	TRBV20-1	TGCAGTGCCCAGGACCCCTACGAGCAGTACTTC	CSAQDPYEQYF
TRBD1	TRBJ2-2	-	TRBV30	TGTGCCTGGAGTCCCGGACAGGGGAACACCGGGGAGCTGTTTTTT	CAWSPGQGNTGELFF
-	TRBJ1-1	-	TRBV5-1	TGCGCCAGCAGCTGGAGTCAGATGAACACTGAAGCTTTCTTT	CASSWSQMNTEAFF
-	TRBJ2-5	-	TRBV7-9	TGTGCCAGCAGCCGCGGGCCGCCCGGCGGTGGGCAAGAGACCCAGTACTTC	CASSRGPPGGGQETQYF
-	TRBJ1-2	-	TRBV4-1	TGCGCCAGCAGCCATGTAATCCGCGAGAAGAGGCAAGCTGGCTATGGCTACACCTTC	CASSHVIREKRQAGYGYTF
TRBD1	TRBJ2-3	once	TRBV7-2	TGTGCCAGCAGGCAGGGGGTAACAGATACGCAGTATTTT	CASRQGVTDTQYF
TRBD2	TRBJ2-1	medium-sized	TRBV4-3	TGCGCCAGCAGCCAAGACCCCCCTAGCGGCTATAGAGATGAGCAGTTCTTC	CASSQDPPSGYRDEQFF